What follows are 11 T cell receptor beta chains derived from one specimen sequenced in a study of T-cell reconstitution after alpha-beta-depleted transplantation in children. The library targeted TCRbeta and was prepared with unique molecular identifiers. TCRdb reprocessed the PCR reads via MiXCR and lists one record per CDR3 protein. The sample holds about 440,000 distinct CDR3 sequences, around 46% seen once. This specimen consisted of PBMCs, obtained before TCRalphabeta/CD19-depleted stem cell transplant. All receptors derive from a girl aged 2 to 10 with aplastic anemia, due to receive a stem cell transplant.

This chain uses TRBV14 with TRBJ2-5; no firm D call. Between the trimmed V and J ends, which lost 1 base and 0 bases, there was a span of 9 bases. From germline, CDR1 is SGHDN and CDR2 FVKESK. The CDR3 contains 15 residues. The CDR3 sequence is CASSQVRTYQETQYF. The CDR3 DNA reads TGTGCCAGCAGCCAAGTGAGAACTTACCAAGAGACCCAGTACTTC.

This clonotype appeared many times. The chain uses TRBV20-1 and TRBJ2-3; D is perhaps TRBD1 (5 bases). The germline gives CDR1 DFQATT, CDR2 SNEGSKA (reference sequence). V lost 2 bases to trimming and J lost 0 bases, with 15 bases between them. The CDR3 has 16 amino acids. The DNA for the CDR3 is TGCAGTGCTAGAAGGATGACAGTAGATAGCACAGATACGCAGTATTTT. The encoded protein is CSARRMTVDSTDTQYF.

V is TRBV7-2 and J is TRBJ2-3; D ambiguous. The V gene lost 4 bases and the J gene lost 6 bases, with 8 bases spanning the gap. Germline CDR1 and CDR2: SGHTA and FQGNSA. CDR3 length: 12 residues. The DNA for the CDR3 is TGTGCCAGCAGCTATCACGGGGATACGCAGTATTTT. It codes for CASSYHGDTQYF. Looking up the rest from reference TRBV7-2 and TRBJ2-3 gives the full variable domain: GAGVSQSPSNKVTEKGKDVELRCDPISGHTALYWYRQSLGQGLEFLIYFQGNSAPDKSGLPSDRFSAERTGGSVSTLTIQRTQQEDSAVYLCASSYHGDTQYFGPGTRLTVL.

Concerning this clonotype: A clone one base away is much larger, so this may be a read error. CDR3 DNA: TGTGCCAGCTGCCAGGGAGAGGGGCTGCTTTTGAAACCCCGTGAATTCTTC. It translates to CASCQGEGLLLKPREFF. The V gene is TRBV3-1, the J gene TRBJ2-1; perhaps D is TRBD1 or TRBD2 (5 bases each). The CDR3 contains 17 residues. Per the germline V gene, CDR1 is LGHDT and CDR2 is YNNKEL (reference sequence).

Concerning this clonotype itself: A much larger clone differs from this one at a single base, so this may be a read error. V is TRBV7-2 and J is TRBJ2-7; 7 positions match TRBD1. The V and J ends lost 5 bases and 6 bases, in that order; junction bases with no gene match: 10. Germline CDR1 SGHTA, CDR2 FQGNSA. This CDR3 region has 14 residues. This CDR3 reads CASSARQGASEQYF. CDR3 DNA sequence: TGTGCCAGCAGCGCTCGACAGGGCGCCAGCGAGCAGTACTTC.

The chain combines TRBV27 with TRBJ1-1; no definite D call. The germline CDR1 and CDR2 sequences are MNHEY and SMNVEV (reference sequence). The CDR3 runs to 15 residues. V was trimmed by 0 bases and J by 1 base, leaving 9 bases between them. In nucleotides, the CDR3 is TGTGCCAGCAGTTTATCTGCCGGGAGGAACACTGAAGCTTTCTTT. Its translation: CASSLSAGRNTEAFF.

The CDR3 here is CASSYDRAVYNEQFF. CDR3 bases: TGTGCCAGCAGTTACGACAGGGCAGTATACAATGAGCAGTTCTTC. The rearrangement uses TRBV28 and TRBJ2-1; 7 nucleotides match TRBD1. V trimming: 4 bases; J trimming: 4 bases; junction bases outside the gene matches: 7. This CDR3 spans 15 amino acids. Germline assignment: CDR1 MDHEN and CDR2 SYDVKM.

This clonotype was seen ten or more times. The chain recombines TRBV20-1 with TRBJ2-7; possibly TRBD2 for D (7 bases). V was cut by 5 bases and J by 3 bases, with 14 bases left in between. CDR1 and CDR2 from the germline V gene are DFQATT and SNEGSKA (reference sequence). CDR3 length equals 13 residues. CDR3 amino acids: CSAGRDTFYEQYF. In DNA form, the CDR3 reads TGCAGTGCTGGGAGGGACACCTTCTACGAGCAGTACTTC.

J is TRBJ2-1 and V is TRBV6-1; D uncertain. The CDR3 is 17 residues long. Germline V gene sequence: CDR1 MNHNS, CDR2 SASEGT. V lost 6 bases, J lost 1 base, and 19 bases lay in between. As DNA, the CDR3 is TGTGCCAGCAGCCAGGCCCCGGGCCCCATATCCTACAATGAGCAGTTCTTC. It codes for CASSQAPGPISYNEQFF.

The genes are TRBV9 and TRBJ2-2; TRBD2 matches at 10 bases. Germline CDR1 and CDR2: SGDLS and YYNGEE. The ends lost 2 bases at V and 5 bases at J; junction bases unmatched: 3. This CDR3 has 15 amino acids. CDR3 sequence (DNA): TGTGCCAGCAGCGTTGGAGCGGGAGGGACCGGGGAGCTGTTTTTT. Protein sequence: CASSVGAGGTGELFF.

This clonotype occurred many times. The chain recombines TRBV12-5 with TRBJ2-1, with TRBD2 matching over 15 bases. Germline-derived CDR1 and CDR2 are LGHNT and FRNRAP. J was trimmed by 9 bases and V by 4 bases; bases with no gene match: 7. The CDR3 runs to 16 residues. Here the CDR3 DNA reads TGTGCTAGTGGTTCCGGGACTAGCGGGAGGACTGGTGAGCAGTTCTTC. Its protein is CASGSGTSGRTGEQFF.